The clone carrying this TCR beta chain has a count of ten or more. The sample comes from a study of identical twins. TCRdb re-called the 5' RACE reads with MiXCR, one entry per CDR3 protein. This table holds a few hundred thousand distinct CDR3 sequences, about 6.7% found once. The CDR3 length is 12 residues. The germline V gene encodes CDR1 MGHDK and CDR2 SYGVNS. Trimming removed 3 bases at V and 2 bases at J, with 5 bases between. The same sample was also used in a study of T cells expressing NK-cell markers. As that study records: Dominant NKG2C+ clonotypes made up about 1.0-7.5% of CD8+ T cells in roughly six donors.

This sequence originates from a young woman in good health. The chain is built from TRBV25-1 and TRBJ2-7; D ambiguous. Sequencing used CD8+ T cells sorted from blood. In nucleotides, the CDR3 is TGTGCCAGCAGTGACAGCACCTACGAGCAGTACTTC. It is translated as CASSDSTYEQYF.